This T cell receptor (beta chain) appears in the sequencing data of a study of T cells in Graves' hyperthyroidism and ophthalmopathy. The TCR beta CDR3 regions underwent amplification using RNA transcripts as the source. A first-round RT-PCR of the TCR CDR3 used the HTBI primer set. TCRdb processed the multiplex PCR reads anew with MiXCR; each CDR3 protein has one entry. The sample records about 530,000 distinct CDR3 sequences, roughly a sixth being singletons. The V gene's germline CDR1 is MDHEN and CDR2 SYDVKM. The V end was cut by 8 bases, the J end by 9 bases, with 16 bases between. The CDR3 loop spans 12 amino acids. This clonotype was seen more than once but under ten times. Exclusion followed for patients with uncontrolled infection, other autoimmune disease, pregnancy or lactation.

The chain is built from TRBV28 and TRBJ1-2; D remains ambiguous. Material: blood. The receptor comes from a woman between 18 and 29 years old with Graves' ophthalmopathy. The CDR3 protein is CASWVGALSYTF. The CDR3 DNA is TGTGCCAGCTGGGTTGGAGCCCTAAGCTACACCTTC.